A single TCR beta chain is shown here with its context. The target antigen is unknown. The data stem from a study of vaccination and CD4 T cells after COVID-19. The overall study: Each enrolled participant received a two-dose regimen of either BNT162b2 or mRNA-1273 vaccine. Study results and limitations: Convalescent patients displayed spike mono-reactivity in 304 of 307 vaccine-specific clones.

The study sequenced cultured CD4+ T cell DNA using the Oncomine TCR Beta short-read assay. TCRdb called the PCR reads again in MiXCR, with one record for every CDR3 protein. The sample lists some 12,000 distinct CDR3 sequences; about 54% were seen once. CDR3 length: 14 amino acids. Germline V CDR1 and CDR2: DFQATT, SNEGSKA (reference sequence). V dropped 8 bases and J dropped 3 bases, with 19 bases sitting between them. The sample's treatment: 10-day PBMC culture with coronavirus spike peptide pools or control peptides (ViraFEST assay). This receptor was taken from a human donor who had recovered from COVID-19. This chain links TRBV20-1 with TRBJ1-2, with a possible D match to TRBD1 (6 bases). Sequencing was performed on CD4+ T cells from blood, cultured in vitro. The CDR3 region is CSSLSGTRHYGYTF. The CDR3 DNA is TGCAGTTCCCTATCCGGGACAAGACACTATGGCTACACCTTC.